One and the same sample provided the 17 T cell receptor beta chains below, sequenced in a study of T cells after yellow fever vaccination. TCRdb ran MiXCR on the 5' RACE reads and lists one entry per CDR3 protein. This sample has over 300,000 distinct CDR3 sequences, with around 7% found just once. Sequenced material: PBMCs, taken about 49 days after the first yellow fever vaccination. The receptors come from a man between 18 and 29 years old who received the YFV17D yellow fever vaccine.

This clonotype was seen ten or more times. The rearrangement joins TRBV5-1 to TRBJ1-1; 8 bases line up with TRBD1. The CDR3 spans 13 residues. From germline, CDR1 is SGHRS and CDR2 YFSETQ. V shed 3 bases and J 3 bases; nucleotides not matched to a gene: 1. CDR3: CASSSDRDTEAFF. The DNA of the CDR3 is TGCGCCAGCAGCTCGGACAGGGACACTGAAGCTTTCTTT.

The table lists this clonotype with a few counts. This chain connects TRBV30 to TRBJ2-4; D ambiguous. The germline V gene encodes CDR1 GTSNPN and CDR2 SVGIG (reference sequence). The CDR3 is 13 amino acids. Trimming left V 0 bases short and J 0 bases short, with 3 bases between. DNA of the CDR3: TGTGCCTGGAGTGTGAAAGCCAAAAACATTCAGTACTTC. It yields the protein CAWSVKAKNIQYF.

The table lists this clonotype with a few counts. Written as DNA, the CDR3 is TGCGCCAGCAGCTTGAAAGCTACGATATCGAGCTCTGGGGCCAACGTCCTGACTTTC. Amino acid sequence: CASSLKATISSSGANVLTF. V is TRBV5-1 and J is TRBJ2-6, with no clear D. V dropped 1 base and J dropped 0 bases, with 17 bases sitting between them. Germline CDR1 is SGHRS and CDR2 is YFSETQ. The CDR3 loop spans 19 amino acids. Supplemented by reference TRBV5-1 and TRBJ2-6, the full variable domain reads KAGVTQTPRYLIKTRGQQVTLSCSPISGHRSVSWYQQTPGQGLQFLFEYFSETQRNKGNFPGRFSGRQFSNSRSEMNVSTLELGDSALYLCASSLKATISSSGANVLTFGAGSRLTVL.

This clonotype was seen a few times. The rearrangement joins TRBV5-5 to TRBJ1-2; possibly TRBD1 for D (5 bases). Germline CDR1 SGHKS, CDR2 YYEKEE (reference sequence). V was trimmed by 4 bases and J by 5 bases, leaving 18 bases between them. The CDR3 spans 15 residues. CDR3 DNA: TGTGCCAGCAGCCCGGCAGGGACGATTCGTTATGGCTACACCTTC. As protein: CASSPAGTIRYGYTF. The full variable domain, in which reference TRBV5-5 and TRBJ1-2 provide the parts outside the CDR3, is DAGVTQSPTHLIKTRGQQVTLRCSPISGHKSVSWYQQVLGQGPQFIFQYYEKEERGRGNFPDRFSARQFPNYSSELNVNALLLGDSALYLCASSPAGTIRYGYTFGSGTRLTVV.

This clonotype turned up a few times. The rearrangement links TRBV5-1 to TRBJ2-3, with D possibly TRBD1 on 6 matching bases. The V gene lost 2 bases and the J gene lost 3 bases, with 10 bases spanning the gap. The CDR3 is made up of 14 amino acids. Germline loops: CDR1 SGHRS, CDR2 YFSETQ. For the CDR3, the DNA is TGCGCCAGCAGCTTTATGACAGGTACAGATACGCAGTATTTT. Translation: CASSFMTGTDTQYF.

This clonotype has more than one count but fewer than ten. This chain uses TRBV5-1 with TRBJ1-1; possibly TRBD1 for D (5 bases). Looked up from germline, CDR1 is SGHRS and CDR2 is YFSETQ. Trimming removed 2 bases from V and 3 bases from J, with 11 bases in between. This CDR3 has 14 residues. CDR3 region: CASSFGGVHTEAFF. CDR3 DNA: TGCGCCAGCAGCTTTGGGGGGGTTCACACTGAAGCTTTCTTT. Combining the CDR3 with reference TRBV5-1 and TRBJ1-1 gives the whole variable domain KAGVTQTPRYLIKTRGQQVTLSCSPISGHRSVSWYQQTPGQGLQFLFEYFSETQRNKGNFPGRFSGRQFSNSRSEMNVSTLELGDSALYLCASSFGGVHTEAFFGQGTRLTVV.

In its sample, this clonotype was seen a few times. The V gene is TRBV3-1, the J gene TRBJ1-2; 7 bases are a match to TRBD1. The CDR3 has 14 amino acids. Looked up from germline, CDR1 is LGHDT and CDR2 is YNNKEL (reference sequence). After removal of 6 bases from V and 4 bases from J, the junction contained 8 bases not matched to a gene. The CDR3 reads CASRQGQHSYGYTF. DNA for the CDR3: TGTGCCAGCAGGCAGGGACAGCACTCCTATGGCTACACCTTC.

The chain is built from TRBV7-2 and TRBJ2-3; 12 positions agree with TRBD2. Germline V gene data show CDR1 as SGHTA and CDR2 as FQGNSA. The CDR3 sequence is 16 residues long. J lost 3 bases, V lost 5 bases, and 6 bases had no gene match. CDR3 loop: CASSETSGGWTDTQYF. CDR3 nucleotides: TGTGCCAGCAGCGAAACTAGCGGGGGGTGGACAGATACGCAGTATTTT.

This clonotype was observed a few times. The chain combines TRBV5-1 with TRBJ1-1; D is unclear. The CDR3 covers 14 residues. The V end was cut by 2 bases, the J end by 1 base, with 9 bases between. The germline CDR1 and CDR2 sequences are SGHRS and YFSETQ. DNA for the CDR3: TGCGCCAGCAGCTTTCAGAGAGAGAACACTGAAGCTTTCTTT. It specifies CASSFQRENTEAFF.

This rearrangement joins TRBV11-2 to TRBJ2-3; perhaps D is TRBD1 or TRBD2 (5 bases each). Germline V gives CDR1 SGHAT, CDR2 FQNNGV. Trimming shortened V by 2 bases and J by 4 bases, and 22 bases separated the two germline ends. This CDR3 has 18 residues. The CDR3 reads CASSLMVYGLGTPDTQYF. CDR3 bases: TGTGCCAGCAGCTTAATGGTCTACGGCCTAGGGACCCCAGATACGCAGTATTTT.

This chain joins TRBV24-1 and TRBJ2-1; TRBD2 matches at 12 bases. Trimming removed 2 bases from V and 3 bases from J; junction bases left unmatched: 1. The germline gives CDR1 KGHDR, CDR2 SFDVKD. There are 16 residues in the CDR3. The CDR3 DNA is TGTGCCACCAGTGATTCGACTAGCGGGGGCTACAATGAGCAGTTCTTC. It codes for CATSDSTSGGYNEQFF.

The rearrangement links TRBV6-1 to TRBJ1-1; D may be TRBD1 (6 bases). V lost 6 bases to trimming and J lost 7 bases, with 15 bases between them. Germline V lookup: CDR1 MNHNS, CDR2 SASEGT. The CDR3 totals 13 residues. CDR3 sequence: CASSDNTGFEAFF. CDR3 nucleotide sequence: TGTGCCAGCAGCGACAATACAGGGTTTGAAGCTTTCTTT.

This clonotype was observed a few times. A much larger clonotype is one base distant, so this may be a read error. V usage is TRBV20-1 and J usage is TRBJ2-1; 9 bases fit TRBD2. CDR3 length equals 16 residues. CDR1 and CDR2 (germline): DFQATT, SNEGSKA (reference sequence). As DNA, the CDR3 is TGCTGTGCTAGCGTCTTAGCGGGGGCCTCCTACAATGAGCAGTTCTTC. Translation gives CCASVLAGASYNEQFF.

This clonotype was counted ten times or more. This rearrangement joins TRBV11-3 to TRBJ2-5, with D perhaps assigned TRBD1 or TRBD2 (5 bases each). V was clipped by 1 base and J by 10 bases, with 16 bases between them. The CDR3 loop spans 14 amino acids. Germline V gene data show CDR1 as SGHNT and CDR2 as YENEEA. CDR3 sequence (DNA): TGTGCCAGCAGCTTAGGAGGGGCTAGCCATATCCAGTACTTC. Its translation: CASSLGGASHIQYF.

This clonotype was found many times. The chain links TRBV28 to TRBJ2-5, with TRBD1 matching over 8 bases. The V segment lost 5 bases and the J segment 3 bases; nucleotides outside the gene matches: 8. The CDR3 has 15 residues. Germline lookup yields CDR1 MDHEN and CDR2 SYDVKM. CDR3 in DNA: TGTGCCAGCAGTCCCGCCGGGACAGGTGAAGAGACCCAGTACTTC. Translated: CASSPAGTGEETQYF.

The rearrangement links TRBV24-1 to TRBJ2-3; 10 bases line up with TRBD2. The ends lost 3 bases at V and 3 bases at J; junction bases unmatched: 2. The CDR3 spans 15 residues. CDR1 KGHDR and CDR2 SFDVKD come from the germline V gene. CDR3 DNA sequence: TGTGCCACCAGTGATGCACTAGCGGGAACAGATACGCAGTATTTT. It translates to CATSDALAGTDTQYF.

This clonotype was observed a handful of times. J is TRBJ2-7 and V is TRBV13, with 10 bases aligning to TRBD1. The ends lost 6 bases at V and 4 bases at J; junction bases unmatched: 12. CDR1 is PRHDT, CDR2 FYEKMQ, per germline (reference sequence). The CDR3 is made up of 16 amino acids. CDR3 residues: CASRILGTGAHYEQYF. The CDR3 DNA reads as TGTGCCAGCAGAATCCTGGGGACAGGGGCCCATTACGAGCAGTACTTC.